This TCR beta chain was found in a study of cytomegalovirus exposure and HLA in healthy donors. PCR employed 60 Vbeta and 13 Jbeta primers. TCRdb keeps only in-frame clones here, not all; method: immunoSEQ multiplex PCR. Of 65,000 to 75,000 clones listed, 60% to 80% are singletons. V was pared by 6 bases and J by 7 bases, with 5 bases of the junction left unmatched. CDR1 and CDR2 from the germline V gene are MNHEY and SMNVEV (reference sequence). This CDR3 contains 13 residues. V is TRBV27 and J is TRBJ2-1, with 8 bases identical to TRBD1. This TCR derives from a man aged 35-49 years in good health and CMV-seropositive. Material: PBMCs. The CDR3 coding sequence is TGTGCCAGCAGGCGGACAGGGACAAATGAGCAGTTCTTC. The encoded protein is CASRRTGTNEQFF.